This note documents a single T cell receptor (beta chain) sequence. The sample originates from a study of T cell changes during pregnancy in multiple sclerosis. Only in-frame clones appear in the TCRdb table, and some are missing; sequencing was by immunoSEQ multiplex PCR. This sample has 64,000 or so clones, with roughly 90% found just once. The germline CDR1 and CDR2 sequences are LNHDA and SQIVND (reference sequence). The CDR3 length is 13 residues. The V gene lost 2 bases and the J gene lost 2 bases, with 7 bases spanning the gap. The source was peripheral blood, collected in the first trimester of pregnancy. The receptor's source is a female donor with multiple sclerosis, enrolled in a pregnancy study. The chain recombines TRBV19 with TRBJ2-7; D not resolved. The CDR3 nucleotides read TGTGCCAGTAGTATAACAGTAACCTACGAGCAGTACTTC. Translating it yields CASSITVTYEQYF.